One and the same sample provided the 19 T cell receptor beta chains below, sequenced in a study of T-cell reconstitution after alpha-beta-depleted transplantation in children. Construction of the TCRbeta library involved unique molecular identifiers. Each CDR3 protein is one row after TCRdb ran MiXCR on the PCR reads. Here the sample spans just over 950,000 distinct CDR3 sequences, roughly 29% being singletons. The sequencing used PBMCs, mostly from graft donor cells, collected 360 days after TCRalphabeta/CD19-depleted stem cell transplant. The source of these receptors is a boy in the first two years of life who had a stem cell transplant for SCID, so the T cells may come from the graft donor.

The chain joins TRBV20-1 to TRBJ2-1; tentatively, D is TRBD2 (6 bases). Looked up from germline, CDR1 is DFQATT and CDR2 is SNEGSKA (reference sequence). This CDR3 region has 18 residues. Trimming took off 0 bases at V and 7 bases at J, with 25 bases between the two ends. CDR3 sequence reads: CSARDWFVLQRVGNEQFF. The CDR3 DNA is TGCAGTGCTAGAGATTGGTTCGTTTTGCAGCGGGTGGGGAATGAGCAGTTCTTC.

This clonotype came up a few times. The chain employs TRBV15 and TRBJ1-1, with TRBD1 identical over 7 bases. CDR3 length: 15 amino acids. Germline assignment: CDR1 LNHNV and CDR2 YYDKDF (reference sequence). Trimming cost V 0 bases and J 0 bases; bases outside gene matches: 1. Here the CDR3 reads CATSRDQGVNTEAFF. As DNA, the CDR3 is TGTGCCACCAGCAGAGACCAGGGGGTGAACACTGAAGCTTTCTTT.

In this sample, this clonotype turned up a few times. The rearrangement uses TRBV10-3 and TRBJ2-3; 9 positions match TRBD1. Germline loops: CDR1 ENHRY, CDR2 SYGVKD. There are 12 residues in the CDR3. V lost 6 bases and J lost 5; bases outside the gene matches: 0. The CDR3 coding sequence is TGTGCCATCAGGGACAGGGGAGATACGCAGTATTTT. Its protein is CAIRDRGDTQYF.

The CDR3 spells CAWTGIAYEQYF. In DNA form, the CDR3 reads TGTGCCTGGACAGGGATAGCATACGAGCAGTACTTC. The chain links TRBV30 to TRBJ2-7; D is perhaps TRBD1 (5 bases). The germline CDR1 and CDR2 sequences are GTSNPN and SVGIG (reference sequence). The CDR3 has 12 residues. V shed 4 bases and J shed 4 bases, with 11 bases lying between them.

V gene TRBV20-1 combines with J gene TRBJ2-1; tentatively, D is TRBD1 (6 bases). V lost 0 bases, J lost 7 bases, and 16 bases lay in between. Per germline, CDR1 DFQATT and CDR2 SNEGSKA (reference sequence). The CDR3 runs 15 residues. The CDR3 DNA sequence: TGCAGTGCTAGAGACCCTGGGACAAGCAAAAATGAGCAGTTCTTC. Translation gives CSARDPGTSKNEQFF.

In this sample, this clonotype turned up a few times. This chain joins TRBV6-5 and TRBJ2-7; the match to TRBD1 covers 7 bases. The CDR3 has 15 residues. Germline V gene lookup returns CDR1 MNHEY and CDR2 SVGAGI. The V and J ends lost 5 bases and 2 bases, in that order; junction bases with no gene match: 9. In DNA form, the CDR3 reads TGTGCCAGCAGTCCCTGGACAGGCGCAACCTACGAGCAGTACTTC. Amino acid sequence: CASSPWTGATYEQYF.

The chain has TRBV12-5 and TRBJ2-1; 9 nucleotides align to TRBD2. CDR1 and CDR2 from the germline V gene are LGHNT and FRNRAP. The CDR3 loop spans 16 amino acids. V dropped 6 bases and J dropped 10; count of bases not matched to a gene: 16. This CDR3 is CASGQGSLAGNQEQFF. The CDR3 bases are TGTGCTAGTGGACAAGGTAGTCTAGCGGGGAACCAGGAGCAGTTCTTC.

The chain recombines TRBV28 with TRBJ2-7; D gene unclear. Trimming took 10 bases from V and 2 from J, leaving 9 bases between them. The CDR3 loop spans 11 amino acids. CDR1 and CDR2 (germline): MDHEN, SYDVKM. DNA for the CDR3: TGTGCCACCCTTAGCACCTACGAGCAGTACTTC. Its translation: CATLSTYEQYF. Drawing the rest from reference TRBV28 and TRBJ2-7, the complete variable domain is DVKVTQSSRYLVKRTGEKVFLECVQDMDHENMFWYRQDPGLGLRLIYFSYDVKMKEKGDIPEGYSVSREKKERFSLILESASTNQTSMYLCATLSTYEQYFGPGTRLTVT.

This clonotype has only a few counts. The chain carries TRBV6-2 or TRBV6-3 and TRBJ2-1, with 7 nucleotides matching TRBD2. CDR1 and CDR2 (germline): MNHEY, SVGEGT. Unmatched junction bases numbered 5, after V lost 0 bases and J lost 0 bases. CDR3 size: 17 residues. The CDR3, as DNA: TGTGCCAGCAGTTACTCGAGGAGCGGGGCCTCCTACAATGAGCAGTTCTTC. Its protein product is CASSYSRSGASYNEQFF.

This clonotype was found a few times. The chain employs TRBV5-1 and TRBJ2-3; 10 bases match TRBD1. Germline-derived CDR1 and CDR2 are SGHRS and YFSETQ. The CDR3 is 17 amino acids. Trimming removed 2 bases from V and 6 bases from J; junction bases left unmatched: 12. CDR3 protein: CASSFRRTGGDLDTQYF. CDR3 nucleotides: TGCGCCAGCAGCTTTCGTCGGACAGGGGGGGACCTCGATACGCAGTATTTT.

This chain connects TRBV15 to TRBJ2-7; tentative D call: TRBD1 (6 bases). CDR1 is LNHNV and CDR2 is YYDKDF in the germline V gene (reference sequence). The CDR3 is made up of 13 amino acids. V was cut by 3 bases and J by 2 bases, with 8 bases left in between. CDR3 nucleotides: TGTGCCACCAGCAGGGACAGCACCTACGAGCAGTACTTC. It yields the protein CATSRDSTYEQYF.

The rearrangement uses TRBV4-3 and TRBJ2-7; a weak D match, TRBD2 (5 bases). Germline CDR1 and CDR2: LGHNA and YSLEER. Deletions cut 1 base from V and 2 bases from J, with 15 bases between. The CDR3 runs to 16 residues. As DNA, the CDR3 is TGCGCCAGCAGCCAAGGGGTAGGACTCAAGACCTACGAGCAGTACTTC. This gives the protein CASSQGVGLKTYEQYF.

A few counts support this clonotype. The chain employs TRBV20-1 and TRBJ2-2; the match to TRBD1 covers 12 bases. The germline gives CDR1 DFQATT, CDR2 SNEGSKA (reference sequence). This CDR3 region has 15 residues. V shed 3 bases and J 6 bases; nucleotides not matched to a gene: 5. This chain's CDR3 is CSASWDRGLSGELFF. As DNA, the CDR3 is TGCAGTGCTAGCTGGGACAGGGGGCTGTCCGGGGAGCTGTTTTTT.

The chain employs TRBV20-1 and TRBJ1-4, with TRBD1 as a possible D gene (5 bases). The CDR3 extends over 14 amino acids. V gave up 1 base and J gave up 2 bases, with 8 bases separating them. The V gene's germline CDR1 is DFQATT and CDR2 SNEGSKA (reference sequence). CDR3 bases: TGCAGTGCTAGAGGGCCAGGGACTAATGAAAAACTGTTTTTT. Its protein product is CSARGPGTNEKLFF.

This clonotype has a handful of counts. This chain links TRBV20-1 with TRBJ1-2; D is ambiguous. Looked up from germline, CDR1 is DFQATT and CDR2 is SNEGSKA (reference sequence). This CDR3 contains 11 residues. With 5 bases removed from V and 4 bases from J, the gap between germline ends came to 8 bases. The CDR3 DNA reads TGCAGTGCTCGCCGCCCCTATGGCTACACCTTC. As protein: CSARRPYGYTF.

There are a few counts of this clonotype. The V gene is TRBV12-3 or TRBV12-4, the J gene TRBJ1-5, with D perhaps matching TRBD1 (5 bases). Trimming took 5 bases from V and 3 from J, leaving 17 bases between them. The CDR3 has 16 residues. Written as DNA, the CDR3 is TGTGCCAGCAGTCCTTGGGGGAGTAGTAACAATCAGCCCCAGCATTTT. Translating it yields CASSPWGSSNNQPQHF.

This clonotype was seen many times. This chain joins TRBV5-1 and TRBJ2-5; TRBD2 matches 9 bases. The germline gives CDR1 SGHRS, CDR2 YFSETQ. After removal of 4 bases from V and 5 bases from J, the junction contained 18 bases not matched to a gene. The CDR3 sequence is 18 residues long. The CDR3 sequence is CASSPNPSPRGGGETQYF. CDR3 nucleotides: TGCGCCAGCAGCCCCAATCCTTCCCCGCGGGGGGGAGGGGAGACCCAGTACTTC.

In its sample, this clonotype was seen once. The DNA of the CDR3 is TGTGCCAGCAGTGAGCAGGGAAGAGCCTCCGGGGCCAACGTCCTGACTTTC. It is translated as CASSEQGRASGANVLTF. This rearrangement joins TRBV6-1 to TRBJ2-6; a possible D gene is TRBD1 (5 bases). Trimming removed 3 bases from V and 4 bases from J, with 16 bases in between. The CDR3 length is 17 residues. CDR1 is MNHNS, CDR2 SASEGT, per germline.

This chain joins TRBV10-2 and TRBJ2-2, with 8 bases aligning to TRBD2. With 6 bases clipped from V and 1 base from J, the junction kept 7 bases outside the gene matches. Germline CDR1 is WSHSY and CDR2 is SAAADI. This CDR3 spans 16 amino acids. The CDR3 coding sequence is TGCGCCAGCAGAGGCATAGCGGGGCTGAACACCGGGGAGCTGTTTTTT. Translating it yields CASRGIAGLNTGELFF.